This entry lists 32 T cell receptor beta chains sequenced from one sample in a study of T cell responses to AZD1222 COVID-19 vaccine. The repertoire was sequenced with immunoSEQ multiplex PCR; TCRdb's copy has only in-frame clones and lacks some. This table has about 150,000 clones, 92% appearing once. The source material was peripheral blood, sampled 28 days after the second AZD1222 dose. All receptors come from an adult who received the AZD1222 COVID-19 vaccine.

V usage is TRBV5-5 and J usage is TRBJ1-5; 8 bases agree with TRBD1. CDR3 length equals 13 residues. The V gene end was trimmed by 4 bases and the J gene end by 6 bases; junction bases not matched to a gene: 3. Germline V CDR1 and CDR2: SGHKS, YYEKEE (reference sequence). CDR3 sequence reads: CASSRQGTQPQHF. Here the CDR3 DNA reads TGTGCCAGCAGCAGACAGGGGACTCAGCCCCAGCATTTT.

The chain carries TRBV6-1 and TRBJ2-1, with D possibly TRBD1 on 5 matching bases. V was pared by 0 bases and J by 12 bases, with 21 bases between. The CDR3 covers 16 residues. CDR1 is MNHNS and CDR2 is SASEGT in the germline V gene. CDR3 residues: CASSEAPIPLGRWQFF. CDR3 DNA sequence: TGTGCCAGCAGTGAAGCGCCTATCCCACTGGGGCGGTGGCAGTTCTTC.

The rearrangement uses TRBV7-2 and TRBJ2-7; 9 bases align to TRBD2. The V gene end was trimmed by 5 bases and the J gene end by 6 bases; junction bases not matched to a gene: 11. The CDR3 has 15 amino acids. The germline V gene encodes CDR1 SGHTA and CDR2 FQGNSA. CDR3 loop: CASSEAGTSWGEQYF. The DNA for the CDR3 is TGTGCCAGCAGCGAAGCCGGGACTAGCTGGGGCGAGCAGTACTTC.

The chain's CDR3 is CASSISAGELFF. Here the CDR3 DNA reads TGTGCCAGCAGTATTAGTGCCGGGGAGCTGTTTTTT. The V call is TRBV12-3 or TRBV12-4, the J call TRBJ2-2; D unclear. V was trimmed by 5 bases and J by 6 bases, leaving 7 bases between them. The CDR3 is made up of 12 amino acids.

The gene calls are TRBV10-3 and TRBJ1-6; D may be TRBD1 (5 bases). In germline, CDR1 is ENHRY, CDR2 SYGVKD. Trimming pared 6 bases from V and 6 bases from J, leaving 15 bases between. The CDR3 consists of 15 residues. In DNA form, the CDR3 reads TGTGCCATCAGCTCAGACGGGGCCGGTAATTCACCCCTCCACTTT. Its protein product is CAISSDGAGNSPLHF.

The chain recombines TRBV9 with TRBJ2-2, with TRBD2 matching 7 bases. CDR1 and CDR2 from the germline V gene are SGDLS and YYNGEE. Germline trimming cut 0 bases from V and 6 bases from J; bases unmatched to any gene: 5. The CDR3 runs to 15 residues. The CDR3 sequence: CASSVGGSGAGELFF. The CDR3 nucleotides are TGTGCCAGCAGCGTAGGCGGGAGTGGGGCCGGGGAGCTGTTTTTT.

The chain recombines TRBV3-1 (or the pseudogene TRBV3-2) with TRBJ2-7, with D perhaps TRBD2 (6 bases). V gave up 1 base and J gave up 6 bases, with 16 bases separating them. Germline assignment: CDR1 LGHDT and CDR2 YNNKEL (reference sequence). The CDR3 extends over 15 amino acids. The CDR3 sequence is CASSQGISGSTEQYF. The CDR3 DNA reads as TGTGCCAGCAGCCAAGGCATCAGCGGGTCCACCGAGCAGTACTTC.

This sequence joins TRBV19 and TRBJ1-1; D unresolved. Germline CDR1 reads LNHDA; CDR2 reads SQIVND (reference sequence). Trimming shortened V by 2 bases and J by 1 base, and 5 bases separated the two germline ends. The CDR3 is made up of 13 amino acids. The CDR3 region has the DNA TGTGCCAGTAGTATAAGGCCGAACACTGAAGCTTTCTTT. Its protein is CASSIRPNTEAFF.

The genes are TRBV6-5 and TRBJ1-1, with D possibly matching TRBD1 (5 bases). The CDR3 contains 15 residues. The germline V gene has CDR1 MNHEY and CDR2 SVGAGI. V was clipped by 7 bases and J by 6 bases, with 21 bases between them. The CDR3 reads CASIRMWGINAEAFF. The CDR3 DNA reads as TGTGCCAGCATCAGAATGTGGGGGATTAACGCTGAAGCTTTCTTT.

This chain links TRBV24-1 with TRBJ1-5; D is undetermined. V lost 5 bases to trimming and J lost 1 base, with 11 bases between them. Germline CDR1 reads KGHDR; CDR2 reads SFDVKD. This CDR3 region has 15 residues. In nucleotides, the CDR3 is TGTGCCACCAGTGGAGCAGGAGGAAGCAATCAGCCCCAGCATTTT. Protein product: CATSGAGGSNQPQHF.

For the CDR3, the DNA is TGTGCCATCAGTGAGTACAGAGATCAGCCCCAGCATTTT. Protein: CAISEYRDQPQHF. The chain joins TRBV10-3 to TRBJ1-5, with D hard to call. Trimming removed 1 base from V and 5 bases from J, with 6 bases in between. Germline CDR1 reads ENHRY; CDR2 reads SYGVKD. The CDR3 loop spans 13 amino acids.

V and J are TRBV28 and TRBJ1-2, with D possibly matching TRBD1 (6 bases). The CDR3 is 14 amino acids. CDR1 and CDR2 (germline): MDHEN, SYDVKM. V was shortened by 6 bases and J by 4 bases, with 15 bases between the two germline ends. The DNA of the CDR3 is TGTGCCAGCAGCAACCCGGGACACATCTATGGCTACACCTTC. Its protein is CASSNPGHIYGYTF.

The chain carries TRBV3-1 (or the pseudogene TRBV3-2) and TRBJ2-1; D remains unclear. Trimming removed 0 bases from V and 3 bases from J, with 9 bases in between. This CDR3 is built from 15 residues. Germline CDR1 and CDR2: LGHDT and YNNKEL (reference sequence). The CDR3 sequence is CASSQETARYNEQFF. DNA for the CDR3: TGTGCCAGCAGCCAAGAAACAGCGCGCTACAATGAGCAGTTCTTC.

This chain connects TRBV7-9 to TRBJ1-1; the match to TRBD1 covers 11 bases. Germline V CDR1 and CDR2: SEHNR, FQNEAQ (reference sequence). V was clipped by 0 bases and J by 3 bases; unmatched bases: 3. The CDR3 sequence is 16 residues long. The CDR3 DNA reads TGTGCCAGCAGCTTAGCTCCGGGACAGGGGGACACTGAAGCTTTCTTT. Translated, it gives CASSLAPGQGDTEAFF.

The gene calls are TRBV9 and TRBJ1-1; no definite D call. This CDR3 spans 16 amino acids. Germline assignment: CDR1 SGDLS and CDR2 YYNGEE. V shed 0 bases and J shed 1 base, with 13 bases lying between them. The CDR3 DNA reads TGTGCCAGCAGCGTAGAGGCAATCTATAAGAACACTGAAGCTTTCTTT. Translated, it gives CASSVEAIYKNTEAFF.

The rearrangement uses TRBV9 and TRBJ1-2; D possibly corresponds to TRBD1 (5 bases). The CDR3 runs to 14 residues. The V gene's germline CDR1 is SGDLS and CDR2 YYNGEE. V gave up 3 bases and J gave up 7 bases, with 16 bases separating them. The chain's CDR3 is CASSAEQAGRGYTF. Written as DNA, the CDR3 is TGTGCCAGCAGCGCCGAACAGGCGGGGCGTGGCTACACCTTC.

The CDR3 region has the DNA TGTGCCAGCTCACTCACCCAGGACCCCCTGGGAGAGACCCAGTACTTC. This sequence encodes CASSLTQDPLGETQYF. The chain couples TRBV18 to TRBJ2-5; D gene ambiguous. Trimming took off 4 bases at V and 4 bases at J, with 19 bases between the two ends. The CDR3 spans 16 residues. In germline, CDR1 is KGHSH, CDR2 LQKENI.

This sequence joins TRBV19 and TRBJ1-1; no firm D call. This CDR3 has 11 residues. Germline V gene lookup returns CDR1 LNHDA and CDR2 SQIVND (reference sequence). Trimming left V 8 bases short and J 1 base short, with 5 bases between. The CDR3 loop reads CASQENTEAFF. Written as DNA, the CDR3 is TGTGCCAGTCAGGAGAACACTGAAGCTTTCTTT.

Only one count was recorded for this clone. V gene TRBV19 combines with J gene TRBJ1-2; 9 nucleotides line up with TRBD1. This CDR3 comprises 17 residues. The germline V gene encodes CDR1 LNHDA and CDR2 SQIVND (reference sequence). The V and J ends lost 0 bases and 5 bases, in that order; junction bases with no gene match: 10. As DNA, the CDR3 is TGTGCCAGTAGTATAGATACCGGGGACAGGGCCACATATGGCTACACCTTC. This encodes CASSIDTGDRATYGYTF.

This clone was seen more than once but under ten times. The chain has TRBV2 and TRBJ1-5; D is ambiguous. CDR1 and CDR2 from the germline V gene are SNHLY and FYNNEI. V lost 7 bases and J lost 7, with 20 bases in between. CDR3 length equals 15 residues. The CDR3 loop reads CASKREGLINQPQHF. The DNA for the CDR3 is TGTGCCAGCAAGAGGGAAGGTTTAATCAACCAGCCCCAGCATTTT.

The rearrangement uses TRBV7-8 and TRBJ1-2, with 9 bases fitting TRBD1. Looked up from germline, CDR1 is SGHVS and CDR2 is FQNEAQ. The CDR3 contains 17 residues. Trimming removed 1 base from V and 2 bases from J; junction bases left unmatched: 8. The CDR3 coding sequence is TGTGCCAGCAGCTTAGGGCCGGGACAGGGCTCGAACTATGGCTACACCTTC. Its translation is CASSLGPGQGSNYGYTF.

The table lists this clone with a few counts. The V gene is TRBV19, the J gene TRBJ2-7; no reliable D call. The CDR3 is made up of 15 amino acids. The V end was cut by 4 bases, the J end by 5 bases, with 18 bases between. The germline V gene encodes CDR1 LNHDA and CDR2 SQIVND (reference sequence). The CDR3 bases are TGTGCCAGTAGTACCTGGCCGGCGAGTGGAAACGAGCAGTACTTC. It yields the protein CASSTWPASGNEQYF.

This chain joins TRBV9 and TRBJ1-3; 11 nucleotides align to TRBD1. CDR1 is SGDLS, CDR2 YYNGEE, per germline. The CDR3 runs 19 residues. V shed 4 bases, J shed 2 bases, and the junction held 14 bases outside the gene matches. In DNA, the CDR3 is TGTGCCAGCAGCCTAAGGGACAGGGGGTTTATGGCTGCTGGAAACACCATATATTTT. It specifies CASSLRDRGFMAAGNTIYF.

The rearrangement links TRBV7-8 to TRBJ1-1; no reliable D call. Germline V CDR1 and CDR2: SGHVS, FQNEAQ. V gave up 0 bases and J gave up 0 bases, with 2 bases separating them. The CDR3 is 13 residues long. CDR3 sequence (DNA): TGTGCCAGCAGCTTAGCCATGAACACTGAAGCTTTCTTT. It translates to CASSLAMNTEAFF.

CDR3 sequence (DNA): TGTGCCAGCAGTCCCCCCCTTCGGAGCGGGAGTTCCTACAATGAGCAGTTCTTC. It encodes CASSPPLRSGSSYNEQFF. V gene TRBV27 combines with J gene TRBJ2-1, with 8 bases fitting TRBD2. The V gene's germline CDR1 is MNHEY and CDR2 SMNVEV (reference sequence). J lost 1 base, V lost 5 bases, and 13 bases had no gene match. CDR3 length: 18 amino acids.

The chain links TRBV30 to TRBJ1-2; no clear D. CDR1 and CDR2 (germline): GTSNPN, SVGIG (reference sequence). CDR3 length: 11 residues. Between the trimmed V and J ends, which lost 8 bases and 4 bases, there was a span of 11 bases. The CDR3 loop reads CAGGSFYGYTF. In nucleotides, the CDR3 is TGTGCCGGCGGGTCCTTCTATGGCTACACCTTC.

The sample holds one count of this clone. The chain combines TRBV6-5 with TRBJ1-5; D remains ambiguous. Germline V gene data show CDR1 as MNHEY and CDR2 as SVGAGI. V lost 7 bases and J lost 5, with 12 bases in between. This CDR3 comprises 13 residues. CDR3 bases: TGTGCCAGCAATAGAGACGGATATCAGCCCCAGCATTTT. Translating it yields CASNRDGYQPQHF.

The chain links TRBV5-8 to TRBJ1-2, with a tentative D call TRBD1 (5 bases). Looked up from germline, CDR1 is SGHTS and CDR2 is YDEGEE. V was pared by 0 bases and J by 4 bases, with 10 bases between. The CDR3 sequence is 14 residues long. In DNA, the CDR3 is TGTGCCAGCAGCTTGGCCGGCAGGGTCTATGGCTACACCTTC. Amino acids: CASSLAGRVYGYTF.

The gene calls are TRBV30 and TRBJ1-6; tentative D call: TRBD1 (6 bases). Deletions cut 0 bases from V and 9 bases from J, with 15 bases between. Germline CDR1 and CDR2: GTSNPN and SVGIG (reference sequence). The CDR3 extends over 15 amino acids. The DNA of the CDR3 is TGTGCCTGGAGTGTGGGGGGGGCCCGTGGTTCACCCCTCCACTTT. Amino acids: CAWSVGGARGSPLHF.

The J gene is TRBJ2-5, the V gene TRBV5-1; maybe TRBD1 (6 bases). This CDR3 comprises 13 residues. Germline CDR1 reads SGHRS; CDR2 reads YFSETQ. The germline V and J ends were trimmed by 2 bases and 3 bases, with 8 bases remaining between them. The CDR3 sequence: CASSFRTEETQYF. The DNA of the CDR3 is TGCGCCAGCAGCTTCCGGACAGAAGAGACCCAGTACTTC.

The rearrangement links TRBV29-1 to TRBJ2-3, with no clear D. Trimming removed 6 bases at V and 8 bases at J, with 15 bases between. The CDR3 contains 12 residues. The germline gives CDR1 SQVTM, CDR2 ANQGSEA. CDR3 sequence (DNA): TGCAGCGTCCCGCCACGTTCGGGTACGCAGTATTTT. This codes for CSVPPRSGTQYF.

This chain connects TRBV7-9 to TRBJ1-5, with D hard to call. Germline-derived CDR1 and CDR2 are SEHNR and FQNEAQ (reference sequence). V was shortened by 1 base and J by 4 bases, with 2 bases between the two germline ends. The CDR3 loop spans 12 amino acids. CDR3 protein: CASSLVNQPQHF. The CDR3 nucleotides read TGTGCCAGCAGCTTAGTAAATCAGCCCCAGCATTTT.